This is a list of T cell receptor beta chains from one sample in a study of T cells in Graves' hyperthyroidism and ophthalmopathy. TCRdb re-called the multiplex PCR reads with MiXCR, one entry per CDR3 protein. The top ten hold 7% to 10% of the sample, which has hundreds of thousands of distinct CDR3 sequences, about two fifths seen once. Specimen: blood. The origin of the receptors is a man younger than 30 with Graves' hyperthyroidism. Both conserved end residues are part of each CDR3. Fields, in order: clone size, V gene, J gene, D gene, CDR3 length, CDR3 protein, CDR3 DNA. The D gene is left open where the match is weak. The size field is filled for only some rows; it gives once, few, many or a size class.

many	TRBV10-3	TRBJ1-2	TRBD1	13	CAISGDRGYGYTF	TGTGCCATCAGTGGGGACAGGGGATATGGCTACACCTTC
NA	TRBV29-1	TRBJ1-1	NA	15	CSAASTFNSNTEAFF	TGCAGCGCCGCCAGTACCTTCAATAGTAACACTGAAGCTTTCTTT
NA	TRBV5-6	TRBJ2-5	NA	15	CASSLVKAGQETQYF	TGTGCCAGCAGCTTGGTAAAGGCAGGCCAAGAGACCCAGTACTTC
few	TRBV7-9	TRBJ2-7	NA	14	CASSLRGNSYEQYF	TGTGCCAGCAGCTTAAGGGGGAACTCCTACGAGCAGTACTTC
NA	TRBV29-1	TRBJ1-1	NA	13	CSSPGANNAEAFF	TGCAGCTCCCCGGGGGCCAACAATGCTGAAGCTTTCTTT
NA	TRBV6-5	TRBJ2-7	TRBD2	14	CASAWTSGNYEQYF	TGTGCCAGCGCGTGGACTAGCGGGAACTACGAGCAGTACTTC
few	TRBV25-1	TRBJ2-2	NA	17	CASTPARGKENTGELFF	TGTGCCAGCACTCCAGCCCGGGGTAAAGAGAACACCGGGGAGCTGTTTTTT
NA	TRBV5-5	TRBJ2-2	NA	14	CASSFGLNTGELFF	TGTGCCAGCAGTTTTGGGCTCAACACCGGGGAGCTGTTTTTT
few	TRBV9	TRBJ1-3	NA	16	CASSVEGKTAGNTIYF	TGTGCCAGCAGCGTAGAGGGGAAGACTGCTGGAAACACCATATATTTT
few	TRBV10-3	TRBJ1-5	NA	14	CASSYVGESQPQHF	TGTGCCAGCAGTTACGTGGGGGAAAGTCAGCCCCAGCATTTT
once	TRBV9	TRBJ1-2	NA	14	CASSPRTGIDGYTF	TGTGCCAGCAGCCCACGGACGGGCATAGATGGCTACACCTTC
NA	TRBV25-1	TRBJ2-7	NA	15	CASSDTGGSSYEQYF	TGTGCCAGCAGTGATACTGGCGGGTCCTCCTACGAGCAGTACTTC
NA	TRBV2	TRBJ1-5	TRBD1	17	CASSPVGQGSRNQPQHF	TGTGCCAGCAGCCCTGTGGGACAGGGGTCACGGAATCAGCCCCAGCATTTT
many	TRBV7-9	TRBJ2-5	TRBD2	14	CASSSTSGTETQYF	TGTGCCAGCAGCTCGACTAGCGGGACAGAGACCCAGTACTTC
NA	TRBV12-3/TRBV12-4	TRBJ1-1	NA	14	CASTPRAGNTEAFF	TGTGCCAGCACCCCCCGGGCGGGGAACACTGAAGCTTTCTTT
NA	TRBV6-2/TRBV6-3	TRBJ1-1	NA	15	CASSSLGSRDTEAFF	TGTGCCAGCAGTTCACTAGGGAGCCGGGACACTGAAGCTTTCTTT
few	TRBV7-2	TRBJ1-4	NA	16	CASSQVVPQNNEKLFF	TGTGCCAGCAGCCAAGTGGTGCCGCAGAATAATGAAAAACTGTTTTTT
NA	TRBV12-3/TRBV12-4	TRBJ2-7	TRBD1	15	CASSLTGAVGYEQYF	TGTGCCAGCAGTTTAACAGGGGCCGTAGGCTACGAGCAGTACTTC
many	TRBV7-9	TRBJ1-4	NA	13	CASAAQGNEKLFF	TGTGCCAGCGCGGCACAGGGTAATGAAAAACTGTTTTTT
NA	TRBV5-6	TRBJ2-7	TRBD1	14	CASSLGQGTIEQYF	TGTGCCAGCAGTTTGGGACAGGGTACAATCGAGCAGTACTTC
NA	TRBV7-2	TRBJ1-4	NA	12	CASSLAEGRLFF	TGTGCCAGCAGCTTAGCGGAAGGAAGACTGTTTTTT
many	TRBV12-3/TRBV12-4	TRBJ2-7	NA	14	CASSPDMSSYEQYF	TGTGCCAGCAGTCCGGACATGAGCTCCTACGAGCAGTACTTC
NA	TRBV7-6	TRBJ2-6	NA	17	CASSLSPGSPGANVLTF	TGTGCCAGCAGCTTGAGTCCAGGTTCCCCTGGGGCCAACGTCCTGACTTTC
NA	TRBV4-1	TRBJ1-5	NA	16	CASSQDGYRRDQPQHF	TGCGCCAGCAGCCAAGATGGGTACAGGAGGGATCAGCCCCAGCATTTT
many	TRBV5-6	TRBJ1-1	NA	13	CASSPQGWAEAFF	TGTGCCAGCAGCCCTCAGGGATGGGCTGAAGCTTTCTTT
NA	TRBV6-1	TRBJ1-1	TRBD1	17	CASSERDRGLPSTEAFF	TGTGCCAGCAGTGAACGGGACAGGGGGCTACCAAGCACTGAAGCTTTCTTT
NA	TRBV10-3	TRBJ1-4	NA	14	CASSSVMGPGKLFF	TGTGCCAGCAGTTCCGTGATGGGGCCAGGAAAACTGTTCTTT
NA	TRBV10-3	TRBJ1-3	NA	16	CASSELEARGGNTIYF	TGTGCCAGCAGTGAACTTGAAGCGCGCGGGGGAAACACCATATATTTT
NA	TRBV9	TRBJ2-7	NA	15	CATSTGPPPEGEQYF	TGTGCCACGAGTACCGGGCCACCCCCCGAGGGCGAGCAGTACTTC
many	TRBV14	TRBJ2-5	NA	11	CASSHSETQYF	TGTGCCAGCAGCCACAGTGAGACCCAGTACTTC
NA	TRBV2	TRBJ1-2	NA	16	CASSLSRAGVDYGYTF	TGTGCCAGCAGTTTATCTCGGGCAGGGGTTGACTATGGCTACACCTTC
NA	TRBV7-2	TRBJ1-1	NA	14	CASSPPQEIEGTFF	TGTGCCAGCAGCCCCCCTCAGGAAATTGAAGGAACTTTCTTT
many	TRBV14	TRBJ1-4	NA	16	CASSQPGTDLKEKLFF	TGTGCCAGCAGCCAACCCGGGACGGACCTGAAAGAAAAACTGTTTTTT
few	TRBV7-8	TRBJ2-5	NA	15	CASTLEGGVPETQYF	TGTGCCAGCACCCTAGAGGGGGGAGTACCCGAGACCCAGTACTTC
NA	TRBV25-1	TRBJ1-2	TRBD1	14	CASSFEGGANGYTF	TGTGCCAGCAGCTTCGAAGGGGGCGCGAATGGCTACACCTTC
NA	TRBV7-8	TRBJ1-2	NA	16	CASSPTLDSQRYGYTF	TGTGCCAGCAGCCCCACCTTGGACAGTCAACGCTATGGCTACACCTTC